This T cell receptor (beta chain) was captured in a study of PD-L1 blockade in urothelial cancer. Study as a whole: Men with urothelial cancer arising in the bladder made up twenty-five of 29 patients. The study's findings and limits: For durable-benefit patients, tumor-associated blood clones expanded more at 3 weeks.

In regard to this clone: Its specificity is not known.

CDR3 length: 15 amino acids. V was shortened by 0 bases and J by 0 bases, with 7 bases between the two germline ends. The germline V gene has CDR1 SGHRS and CDR2 YFSETQ. Using immunoSEQ multiplex PCR, the repertoire was profiled, and TCRdb retains in-frame clones only, with some absent. Among tens of thousands of clones listed, around 90% were seen once. Indicated time point: pretreatment peripheral blood. The clonotype was recovered from a woman aged 55-75 years with urothelial cancer. The chain is built from TRBV5-1 and TRBJ1-5, with D unclear. The sample consisted of PBMCs, taken around atezolizumab (anti-PD-L1) treatment. The CDR3 protein is CASSLGHNSNQPQHF. The CDR3 nucleotides are TGCGCCAGCAGCTTGGGACATAATAGCAATCAGCCCCAGCATTTT.